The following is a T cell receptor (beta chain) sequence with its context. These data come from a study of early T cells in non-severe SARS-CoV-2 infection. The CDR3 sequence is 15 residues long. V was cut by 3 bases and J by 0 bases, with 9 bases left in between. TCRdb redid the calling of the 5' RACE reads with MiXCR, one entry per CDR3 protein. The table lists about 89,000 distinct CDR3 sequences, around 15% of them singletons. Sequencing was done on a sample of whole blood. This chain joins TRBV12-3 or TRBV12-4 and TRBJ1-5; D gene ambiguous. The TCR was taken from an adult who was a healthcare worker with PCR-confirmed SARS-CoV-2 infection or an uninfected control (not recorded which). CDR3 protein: CASSFGEYSNQPQHF. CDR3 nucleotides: TGTGCCAGCAGTTTTGGAGAATATAGCAATCAGCCCCAGCATTTT.